Reported below is one T cell receptor beta chain. The specificity of this receptor is unknown. No qualities accompany the bases; no much larger clone lies one base away. TCRbeta CDR3 regions were amplified from genomic DNA by means of the immunoSEQ Assay, a bias-controlled multiplex PCR. The paper's processing steps were these. Nucleated cell counts per sample were estimated from amplification of reference gene primers within the assay. Sequence reads were collapsed and filtered to measure the absolute abundance of every unique TCRbeta CDR3 rearrangement. Productive Simpson clonality was computed per sample as the square root of Simpson's diversity index over productive rearrangements. Here the immuneACCESS table is served through TCRdb, limited to in-frame sequences with V and J called. Missing clones are a known gap in these copies; in checked studies unresolved V genes cover under half, and the rest lacks a known reason. The V and J calls and clone size were taken over from that table, and D and trimming were inferred from the DNA. The sample table records 490,000 or so clones; around 85% of these occur just once. 7% to 10% of the sample goes to the ten largest clones.

The data derive from a study of blood T cell repertoires in COVID-19 (TCRdb year 2020). With regard to the full study: Collaborator samples came from the United States, Italy and Spain and covered acute and convalescent phases of COVID-19. Nearly every sample came with metadata listing a de-identified subject ID, COVID-19 status, age in years and sex. The repertoires were released in a freely available public database meant as a resource for research on the immune response to SARS-CoV-2. The samples were drawn from the first 160 participants of the ongoing ImmuneRACE study and from 1,254 subjects provided by 6 global collaborators. Subjects who had been exposed to COVID-19, were actively infected with it, or had recovered from it provided the deeply sampled blood TCRbeta repertoires that made up the dataset. The material from the prospective study consisted of cDNA or gDNA derived from T cells, B-cell-depleted T cells, or PBMCs. Where available, HLA class I and class II types were obtained from metadata supplied by the sample provider rather than from assay-based typing. General conclusions and limits of the study: How much clinical and demographic metadata was included differed by source and by participant, and the metadata was provided uncurated.

Enrolling through a virtual design, the prospective study's participants ranged in age from roughly 18 to 90 years and lived across about two dozen United States geographic areas. In the prospective study, participants were assigned to cohorts based on the clinical history participants reported in a screening survey and a study questionnaire. Recovered participants in ImmuneRACE Cohort 3 were defined as having two consecutive negative NP/OP PCR tests, clearance from a healthcare professional, or resolution of symptoms. In the prospective study, mobile phlebotomists collected whole blood, serum and a nasopharyngeal or oropharyngeal swab from each participant. Additional blood draws and questionnaires over an approximately two-month period could optionally be provided by prospective study participants. Before DNA extraction, blood samples from the prospective study were shipped at room temperature or frozen.

The sequencing sample was made of PBMCs or T cells enriched from blood (not recorded which). The origin of this receptor is a woman aged 55-75 years who had recovered from COVID-19.

The CDR3 amino acid sequence is: CASRGLGSNQPQHF. The nucleotides read TGTGCCAGCAGAGGCCTGGGCAGCAATCAGCCCCAGCATTTT. This sequence uses TRBV9 and TRBJ1-5, with no confident D gene call. V sheds 5 bases and J sheds 1 base, leaving 10 bases between their ends. From its cysteine to its phenylalanine, the CDR3 spans 14 amino acids. Just the 42-base CDR3 DNA is kept, in frame starting at base 1. Taken from the germline V gene, the CDR1 and CDR2 loops are SGDLS and YYNGEE.